This TCR beta chain was recorded in a study of T cell responses to AZD1222 COVID-19 vaccine. Study-level results: When two AZD1222 doses had been given, Spike-specific TCR breadth and depth rose. The peak T cell response came first, and repertoires were sampled only after it.

Assay: immunoSEQ multiplex PCR; the TCRdb copy retains only in-frame clones and omits some. The profile covers approximately 160,000 clones, with 88% appearing a single time and about 3.3% taken by the ten largest. On this clone: The antigen is unknown.

Germline CDR1 is SGHTA and CDR2 is FQGNSA. The CDR3 spans 13 residues. The ends were cut back, 1 base at V and 0 bases at J, with 3 bases in the middle. The source is an adult in good health. The chain joins TRBV7-2 to TRBJ1-1; D not resolved. This sample comprised peripheral blood, obtained on day 0 of MenACWY control vaccination. This chain's CDR3 is CASSLEVNTEAFF. In nucleotides, the CDR3 is TGTGCCAGCAGCTTAGAGGTGAACACTGAAGCTTTCTTT.